What follows is one T cell receptor beta chain and its context. CDR3 length: 13 amino acids. V lost 0 bases, J lost 3 bases, and 6 bases lay in between. Germline CDR1 is LGHNA and CDR2 is YSLEER. The sample originates from a study of blood T cell repertoires in COVID-19. Produced via immunoSEQ multiplex PCR; TCRdb's table is partial and in-frame only. The sample consists of about 210,000 clones, 81% of them appearing once. The TCR was taken from a woman aged 45-65 years with acute COVID-19. Sequenced input: PBMCs or T cells enriched from blood (not recorded which). The gene calls are TRBV4-3 and TRBJ2-7; D ambiguous. The DNA for the CDR3 is TGCGCCAGCAGCCAAGACTACCTCTACGAGCAGTACTTC. Its protein is CASSQDYLYEQYF.